These T cell receptor beta chains were read from a single sample in a study of shared clonotypes between healthy human individuals. Here immunoSEQ multiplex PCR was the method, and the copy in TCRdb shows in-frame clones only, minus some. The sample contains about 380,000 clones, 95% to 97% of which appear only once. The material sequenced was memory CD8+ T cells sorted from blood. These receptors were collected from a man aged 25-40 years in good health. Each CDR3 is given with its conserved first and last residue. A D gene is named only where the DNA matches it firmly. Rows give clone size only sometimes, using once, few, many, or a class for an expanded clone.

J: TRBJ1-1
V: TRBV19
size: -
length: 15
D: -
DNA: TGTGCCAGTAGTACCTCAGGGGAAGCGAACACTGAAGCTTTCTTT
CDR3: CASSTSGEANTEAFF

J: TRBJ2-7
V: TRBV2
size: -
length: 13
D: -
DNA: TGTGCCAGCTGTAAGACAGGAGGATACGAGCAGTACTTC
CDR3: CASCKTGGYEQYF

J: TRBJ2-1
V: TRBV12-5
size: -
length: 16
D: -
DNA: TGTGCTAGTGGTTTTGAACCGGGAATGTCCTACAATGAGCAGTTCTTC
CDR3: CASGFEPGMSYNEQFF

J: TRBJ1-3
V: TRBV5-4
size: -
length: 14
D: -
DNA: TGTACCAGCAGCTCAACAGGGACTGGAAACACCATATATTTT
CDR3: CTSSSTGTGNTIYF

J: TRBJ2-1
V: TRBV7-9
size: -
length: 13
D: TRBD2
DNA: TGTGCCAGCAGCTTTGGCGGGAGGAACGAGCAGTTCTTC
CDR3: CASSFGGRNEQFF

J: TRBJ2-1
V: TRBV30
size: -
length: 8
D: -
DNA: TGTGCTTGCAATGAGCAGTTCTTC
CDR3: CACNEQFF

J: TRBJ1-5
V: TRBV6-1
size: -
length: 15
D: -
DNA: TGTGCCAGCAGAACACAGGATAATAGCAATCAGCCCCAGCATTTT
CDR3: CASRTQDNSNQPQHF

J: TRBJ2-3
V: TRBV11-3
size: -
length: 16
D: TRBD1
DNA: TGTGCCAGCAGCTCCGGGACAGGGACGGGAACAGATACGCAGTATTTT
CDR3: CASSSGTGTGTDTQYF

J: TRBJ2-7
V: TRBV28
size: once
length: 15
D: -
DNA: TGTGCCAGCAGTTTCATCGGGGGGCGGAAGAACGAGCAGTACTTC
CDR3: CASSFIGGRKNEQYF

J: TRBJ2-1
V: TRBV6-6
size: -
length: 16
D: -
DNA: TGTGCCAGCAGTTACTCGACGGGAGTCTCCTACAATGAGCAGTTCTTC
CDR3: CASSYSTGVSYNEQFF

J: TRBJ1-2
V: TRBV5-1
size: -
length: 15
D: -
DNA: TGCGCCAGCAGCTTGCGCAGGGGCGCGGGCTATGGCTACACCTTC
CDR3: CASSLRRGAGYGYTF

J: TRBJ1-5
V: TRBV6-4
size: -
length: 15
D: TRBD1
DNA: TGTGCCAGCAGCCCACAGGGGGCGAGCAATCAGCCCCAGCATTTT
CDR3: CASSPQGASNQPQHF

J: TRBJ2-3
V: TRBV11-1
size: -
length: 18
D: TRBD2
DNA: TGTGCCAGCAGCTTAGCGCGGGTAGCGGGAGGCCTATTAGATACGCAGTATTTT
CDR3: CASSLARVAGGLLDTQYF